The 31 T cell receptor beta chains below all came from one sample that was sequenced in a study of T cells in Graves' hyperthyroidism and ophthalmopathy. The CDR3 regions of TCR beta were amplified from RNA transcripts. In the first-round RT-PCR of the TCR CDR3, the HTBI primer set was used. In TCRdb, the multiplex PCR reads were re-called with MiXCR into one record per CDR3 protein. This sample has approximately 610,000 distinct CDR3 sequences, with over 15% found just once. Sequencing was carried out using blood. Receptors were obtained from a woman aged 18-29 years with Graves' hyperthyroidism.

This clonotype was observed many times. The chain combines TRBV7-8 with TRBJ2-7; the match to TRBD2 covers 8 bases. The CDR3 has 14 residues. The junction had 8 bases not matched to a gene; V was cut back by 6 bases and J by 4 bases. Germline V CDR1 and CDR2: SGHVS, FQNEAQ. In DNA, the CDR3 is TGTGCCAGCAGTATTAGCGGGATGGGGTACGAGCAGTACTTC. The encoded protein is CASSISGMGYEQYF.

This clonotype was seen at least ten times. The V call is TRBV7-2, the J call TRBJ1-5; 8 bases map to TRBD1. Germline CDR1 reads SGHTA; CDR2 reads FQGNSA. This CDR3 spans 15 amino acids. V was pared by 5 bases and J by 8 bases, with 11 bases of the junction left unmatched. CDR3 in amino acids: CASSGGQATGEPQHF. The CDR3 bases are TGTGCCAGCAGCGGGGGACAGGCCACGGGGGAGCCCCAGCATTTT.

The rearrangement joins TRBV7-6 to TRBJ2-5; 8 bases fit TRBD2. The ends lost 5 bases at V and 2 bases at J; junction bases unmatched: 7. The CDR3 has 15 residues. Germline V gene data show CDR1 as SGHVS and CDR2 as FNYEAQ. The CDR3 DNA reads as TGTGCCAGCAGCGACGGACTAGCATCTCAAGAGACCCAGTACTTC. Translated, it gives CASSDGLASQETQYF.

The chain links TRBV28 to TRBJ2-5, with D uncertain. The V gene lost 5 bases and the J gene lost 0 bases, with 7 bases spanning the gap. The CDR3 has 13 amino acids. The germline V gene has CDR1 MDHEN and CDR2 SYDVKM. The CDR3 coding sequence is TGTGCCAGCAGTCCCGTTAACCAAGAGACCCAGTACTTC. It codes for CASSPVNQETQYF. The full variable domain, rest sourced from reference TRBV28 and TRBJ2-5, is DVKVTQSSRYLVKRTGEKVFLECVQDMDHENMFWYRQDPGLGLRLIYFSYDVKMKEKGDIPEGYSVSREKKERFSLILESASTNQTSMYLCASSPVNQETQYFGPGTRLLVL.

The rearrangement joins TRBV14 to TRBJ2-5, with 15 bases that match TRBD2. Trimming took 4 bases from V and 3 from J; bases not matched to a gene: 9. Per germline, CDR1 SGHDN and CDR2 FVKESK. There are 18 residues in the CDR3. CDR3 residues: CASSPRTSGRAREETQYF. The CDR3 region has the DNA TGTGCCAGCAGCCCACGGACTAGCGGGAGGGCCCGGGAAGAGACCCAGTACTTC.

This clonotype was seen only a few times. This may come from a read error, since a much larger clone is one base off. This rearrangement joins TRBV7-2 to TRBJ2-1, with D perhaps matching TRBD2 (5 bases). The V end lost 6 bases, the J end lost 3 bases, and 15 bases lay between the germline ends. The CDR3 covers 15 residues. Per germline, CDR1 SGHTA and CDR2 FQGNSA. The CDR3 spells CASRKGGLCYNEQFF. The CDR3 region has the DNA TGTGCCAGCAGAAAGGGCGGGTTGTGCTACAATGAGCAGTTCTTC.

The J gene is TRBJ1-4, the V gene TRBV7-2; a possible D gene is TRBD1 (5 bases). The CDR3 spans 14 residues. CDR1 SGHTA and CDR2 FQGNSA come from the germline V gene. The germline V and J ends were trimmed by 7 bases and 11 bases, with 20 bases remaining between them. CDR3 DNA sequence: TGTGCCAGCACCCAATGGTCGGGGGAGGGGAAACTGTTTTTT. It is translated as CASTQWSGEGKLFF. The whole variable domain, filled in from reference TRBV7-2 and TRBJ1-4, reads GAGVSQSPSNKVTEKGKDVELRCDPISGHTALYWYRQSLGQGLEFLIYFQGNSAPDKSGLPSDRFSAERTGGSVSTLTIQRTQQEDSAVYLCASTQWSGEGKLFFGSGTQLSVL.

This chain links TRBV10-3 with TRBJ2-1; 7 bases are a match to TRBD1. The V and J ends lost 6 bases and 13 bases, in that order; junction bases with no gene match: 12. This CDR3 is built from 13 residues. Germline V lookup: CDR1 ENHRY, CDR2 SYGVKD. The CDR3 region is CAIRVGQPGSQFF. The DNA for the CDR3 is TGTGCCATCAGGGTGGGACAGCCAGGATCTCAGTTCTTC.

This clonotype was seen ten or more times. The chain's CDR3 is CASSTLAGLTPQETQYF. The CDR3 nucleotides read TGTGCCAGCAGTACTCTAGCTGGGCTAACCCCACAAGAGACCCAGTACTTC. The gene calls are TRBV6-2 or TRBV6-3 and TRBJ2-5; a weak D match, TRBD2 (5 bases). The CDR3 is 17 residues long. CDR1 and CDR2 from the germline V gene are MNHEY and SVGEGT. Trimming cost V 5 bases and J 2 bases, with 21 bases left between them.

The chain joins TRBV28 to TRBJ2-3; 9 bases are a match to TRBD1. CDR1 is MDHEN, CDR2 SYDVKM, per germline. This CDR3 has 15 residues. V trimming: 7 bases; J trimming: 4 bases; junction bases outside the gene matches: 9. The CDR3 spells CASNKQGARADTQYF. The DNA of the CDR3 is TGTGCCAGCAACAAACAGGGGGCAAGGGCAGATACGCAGTATTTT.

This chain connects TRBV20-1 to TRBJ1-6, with 8 bases matching TRBD1. This CDR3 is 14 amino acids long. J gave up 9 bases and V 5 bases, and 9 bases lay outside the gene matches. The germline CDR1 and CDR2 sequences are DFQATT and SNEGSKA (reference sequence). The CDR3 protein is CSAARDRMSSPLHF. The CDR3 nucleotides are TGCAGTGCTGCCCGGGACAGGATGAGTTCACCCCTCCACTTT.

V usage is TRBV7-2 and J usage is TRBJ1-2; D gene unclear. V lost 1 base and J 12 bases, leaving 15 bases between the germline ends. Germline lookup yields CDR1 SGHTA and CDR2 FQGNSA. The CDR3 extends over 13 amino acids. The CDR3 region has the DNA TGTGCCAGCAGCTTAGGCCATCCCGAACGCAACACCTTC. Its translation is CASSLGHPERNTF.

This clonotype came up many times. The J gene is TRBJ1-6, the V gene TRBV6-1; D uncertain. The V and J ends lost 2 bases and 4 bases respectively, with 12 bases between them. The germline V gene has CDR1 MNHNS and CDR2 SASEGT. The CDR3 loop spans 16 amino acids. The CDR3 bases are TGTGCCAGCAGTGAATGGGATTCCTCTTATAATTCACCCCTCCACTTT. This sequence encodes CASSEWDSSYNSPLHF.

This clonotype was counted many times. The CDR3: CASSSSGTAVYEQYF. The DNA of the CDR3 is TGTGCCAGCAGTTCCTCCGGGACGGCGGTTTACGAGCAGTACTTC. The genes are TRBV27 and TRBJ2-7, with D perhaps being TRBD1 or TRBD2 (5 bases each). The CDR3 covers 15 residues. Trimming took off 4 bases at V and 4 bases at J, with 17 bases between the two ends. CDR1 is MNHEY, CDR2 SMNVEV, per germline (reference sequence).

This clonotype was observed many times. The chain has TRBV6-1 and TRBJ1-2, with D possibly being TRBD1 (5 bases). The CDR3 is made up of 13 amino acids. Germline V gene data show CDR1 as MNHNS and CDR2 as SASEGT. V shed 8 bases and J shed 5 bases, with 15 bases lying between them. DNA for the CDR3: TGTGCCAGCTCACCTACAGGAGGATATGGCTACACCTTC. Translation: CASSPTGGYGYTF.

A remark on this clonotype: The germline gene is not matched at one end of the junction; a read error may be the cause. The V and J genes are TRBV28 and TRBJ2-7, with 7 bases that match TRBD2. Germline CDR1 and CDR2: MDHEN and SYDVKM. There are 14 residues in the CDR3. The CDR3 coding sequence is TGTGCCAGCAGTTTGGGCGGGAGCTCCTACGGGCAGTACTTC. This encodes CASSLGGSSYGQYF.

Many counts were recorded for this clonotype. The V call is TRBV12-3 or TRBV12-4, the J call TRBJ2-2, with TRBD1 matching 10 bases. After removal of 5 bases from V and 0 bases from J, the junction contained 3 bases not matched to a gene. The CDR3 is 16 residues long. CDR3 nucleotides: TGTGCCAGCAGTCTCGGACAGGGGGCGAACACCGGGGAGCTGTTTTTT. Amino acids: CASSLGQGANTGELFF.

As to this clonotype: A read error is possible here, since a much larger clone lies one base away. The chain combines TRBV30 with TRBJ2-1; D gene uncertain. Trimming shortened V by 5 bases and J by 6 bases, and 14 bases separated the two germline ends. This CDR3 contains 13 residues. CDR1 GTSNPN and CDR2 SVGIG come from the germline V gene (reference sequence). Written as DNA, the CDR3 is TGTGCCTGGTCATGGAAGGATAGCAATGAGCAGTTCTTC. Residues: CAWSWKDSNEQFF.

This clonotype was recorded a few times. V and J are TRBV20-1 and TRBJ2-7, with D hard to call. Trimming pared 4 bases from V and 3 bases from J, leaving 10 bases between. Germline-derived CDR1 and CDR2 are DFQATT and SNEGSKA (reference sequence). The CDR3 sequence is 12 residues long. CDR3 sequence reads: CSATYAIYEQYF. The CDR3 DNA reads as TGCAGTGCTACTTACGCTATCTACGAGCAGTACTTC.

This clonotype has just a few counts. This chain connects TRBV6-1 to TRBJ2-7; 8 bases agree with TRBD1. CDR3 length: 13 amino acids. The J segment lost 5 bases and the V segment lost 6 bases, leaving 6 bases of the junction unmatched. Germline CDR1 MNHNS, CDR2 SASEGT. CDR3 coding DNA: TGTGCCAGCAGGCCGGACAGGGCCCACGAGCAGTACTTC. This sequence encodes CASRPDRAHEQYF.

Remarks on this clonotype: A much larger clone differs from this one at a single base, so this may be a read error. V usage is TRBV20-1 and J usage is TRBJ2-3; 9 bases align to TRBD2. Germline V CDR1 and CDR2: DFQATT, SNEGSKA (reference sequence). CDR3 length: 18 amino acids. Written as DNA, the CDR3 is TGCAGAGCTCCTCCGGCGGGTGCGGGGGGGCTGAGCACAGATACGCAGTATTTT. Residues: CRAPPAGAGGLSTDTQYF.

The sample holds many counts of this clonotype. V and J are TRBV19 and TRBJ2-5, with TRBD1 matching 7 bases. CDR3 length equals 16 residues. Germline CDR1 and CDR2: LNHDA and SQIVND (reference sequence). V was pared by 7 bases and J by 3 bases, with 14 bases of the junction left unmatched. CDR3 nucleotides: TGTGCCAGTACCCCACCTCCCGGGACAGCTGAAGAGACCCAGTACTTC. Translation gives CASTPPPGTAEETQYF.

The chain uses TRBV7-2 and TRBJ2-1, with 15 bases fitting TRBD2. The CDR3 has 18 residues. Trimming cost V 3 bases and J 0 bases; bases outside gene matches: 3. The germline gives CDR1 SGHTA, CDR2 FQGNSA. CDR3 region: CASSFTGLAGGSYNEQFF. The CDR3 region has the DNA TGTGCCAGCAGCTTTACGGGACTAGCGGGGGGCTCCTACAATGAGCAGTTCTTC.

This rearrangement joins TRBV7-2 to TRBJ2-5, with D unclear. The CDR3 runs 12 residues. The germline gives CDR1 SGHTA, CDR2 FQGNSA. V shed 5 bases and J shed 5 bases, with 9 bases lying between them. DNA for the CDR3: TGTGCCAGCAGCACACGACCGGAGACCCAGTACTTC. This translates into CASSTRPETQYF.

This clonotype was observed a handful of times. V is TRBV19 and J is TRBJ2-1, with 8 bases lining up with TRBD2. The J segment lost 5 bases and the V segment lost 8 bases, leaving 11 bases of the junction unmatched. The CDR3 spans 15 residues. Germline loops: CDR1 LNHDA, CDR2 SQIVND (reference sequence). The chain's CDR3 is CASRAGPGRDNEQFF. The CDR3 region has the DNA TGTGCCAGTCGGGCAGGACCCGGGAGGGACAATGAGCAGTTCTTC. Looking up the rest from reference TRBV19 and TRBJ2-1 gives the full variable domain: DGGITQSPKYLFRKEGQNVTLSCEQNLNHDAMYWYRQDPGQGLRLIYYSQIVNDFQKGDIAEGYSVSREKKESFPLTVTSAQKNPTAFYLCASRAGPGRDNEQFFGPGTRLTVL.

CDR3 amino acids: CASSQDSGTADTGELFF. For the CDR3, the DNA is TGTGCCAGCAGCCAAGATAGCGGGACCGCGGACACCGGGGAGCTGTTTTTT. The genes are TRBV14 and TRBJ2-2; 8 bases are a match to TRBD2. This CDR3 has 17 amino acids. Trimming at V came to 0 bases and at J to 3 bases, leaving 6 bases not matched to a gene. From germline, CDR1 is SGHDN and CDR2 FVKESK.

This clonotype was counted at least ten times. DNA of the CDR3: TGTGCCAGCACCGACCCGAGAACGGGCTACGAGCAGTACTTC. It specifies CASTDPRTGYEQYF. The chain joins TRBV6-1 to TRBJ2-7; no reliable D call. Germline CDR1 is MNHNS and CDR2 is SASEGT. CDR3 length equals 14 residues. Trimming pared 7 bases from V and 3 bases from J, leaving 16 bases between.

There are many counts of this clonotype. J is TRBJ2-5 and V is TRBV6-2 or TRBV6-3; 13 bases are shared with TRBD2. This CDR3 is 19 amino acids long. Germline loops: CDR1 MNHEY, CDR2 SVGEGT. Losses at the gene ends were 6 bases for V and 5 bases for J; bases not matched to a gene: 18. The CDR3 region is CASRPPLGLAGTLGETQYF. CDR3 nucleotide sequence: TGTGCCAGCAGGCCCCCGCTGGGACTAGCGGGGACCCTGGGTGAGACCCAGTACTTC.

The rearrangement links TRBV20-1 to TRBJ1-5; possible D gene TRBD1, 6 bases. CDR1 is DFQATT, CDR2 SNEGSKA, per germline (reference sequence). The ends were cut back, 6 bases at V and 3 bases at J, with 15 bases in the middle. The CDR3 spans 14 residues. CDR3 protein: CSAPAGGHNQPQHF. The CDR3 nucleotides are TGCAGTGCCCCGGCGGGGGGCCACAATCAGCCCCAGCATTTT.

This clonotype was counted many times. J is TRBJ1-2 and V is TRBV10-3, with 9 bases matching TRBD1. This CDR3 spans 19 amino acids. CDR1 is ENHRY and CDR2 is SYGVKD in the germline V gene. V was pared by 2 bases and J by 3 bases, with 16 bases of the junction left unmatched. The CDR3 sequence: CAISEQPWDRVVQDYGYTF. The CDR3 region has the DNA TGTGCCATCAGTGAGCAGCCTTGGGACAGGGTGGTACAGGACTATGGCTACACCTTC.

This clonotype has ten or more counts. This chain links TRBV29-1 with TRBJ1-1, with D perhaps TRBD1 (6 bases). V lost 6 bases to trimming and J lost 3 bases, with 8 bases between them. This CDR3 is built from 11 residues. Per the germline V gene, CDR1 is SQVTM and CDR2 is ANQGSEA. In DNA form, the CDR3 reads TGCAGCGTACGACAGGACACTGAAGCTTTCTTT. Amino acid sequence: CSVRQDTEAFF.